Below are 11 T cell receptor beta chains sequenced from a single sample in a study of T cells in Graves' hyperthyroidism and ophthalmopathy. Amplified TCR beta CDR3 regions came from RNA transcripts. Primed by the HTBI set, a first-round RT-PCR was run on the TCR CDR3. TCRdb used MiXCR to reprocess the multiplex PCR reads, holding one entry per CDR3 protein. Found here are 550,000 to 600,000 distinct CDR3 sequences, roughly 46% of them singletons; the top ten hold around 17%. The sequenced sample consisted of peripheral blood or thyroid tissue (not recorded which). These receptor sequences come from an adult woman with Graves' disease, either hyperthyroidism or ophthalmopathy (not recorded which).

Many counts were recorded for this clonotype. This chain connects TRBV2 to TRBJ2-7; a possible D gene is TRBD1 (6 bases). Trimming took 7 bases from V and 5 from J, leaving 21 bases between them. This CDR3 comprises 15 residues. In germline, CDR1 is SNHLY, CDR2 FYNNEI. Here the CDR3 DNA reads TGTGCCAGCACTCGGGTCATCACAGGGAGTAACGAGCAGTACTTC. It is translated as CASTRVITGSNEQYF.

Ten or more counts support this clonotype. The J gene is TRBJ1-3, the V gene TRBV20-1; no clear D gene. Germline CDR1 is DFQATT and CDR2 is SNEGSKA (reference sequence). V lost 0 bases to trimming and J lost 7 bases, with 16 bases between them. The CDR3 has 15 amino acids. CDR3 nucleotides: TGCAGTGCTAGAGATTACCGAATTGATGTGAACACCATATATTTT. Translated, it gives CSARDYRIDVNTIYF.

CDR3: CASSPNGQGITEAFF. The CDR3, as DNA: TGTGCCAGCAGCCCCAACGGACAGGGAATCACTGAAGCTTTCTTT. V and J are TRBV3-1 and TRBJ1-1; 8 bases are shared with TRBD1. Trimming at V came to 4 bases and at J to 4 bases, leaving 8 bases not matched to a gene. Per the germline V gene, CDR1 is LGHDT and CDR2 is YNNKEL (reference sequence). The CDR3 covers 15 residues.

V usage is TRBV5-1 and J usage is TRBJ1-3, with unresolved D. The CDR3 has 15 amino acids. Trimming removed 0 bases from V and 3 bases from J, with 10 bases in between. Germline V gives CDR1 SGHRS, CDR2 YFSETQ. The CDR3 region has the DNA TGCGCCAGCAGCTTGGGACCCAACGGTGGAAACACCATATATTTT. Protein: CASSLGPNGGNTIYF.

This clonotype was picked up many times. V and J are TRBV5-1 and TRBJ1-1; 7 bases align to TRBD1. This CDR3 contains 16 residues. Germline lookup yields CDR1 SGHRS and CDR2 YFSETQ. V was clipped by 0 bases and J by 2 bases; unmatched bases: 7. The CDR3 protein is CASSLGIDRVNTEAFF. The CDR3 DNA reads TGCGCCAGCAGCTTGGGTATCGACAGGGTAAACACTGAAGCTTTCTTT. The variable domain in full, completed from reference TRBV5-1 and TRBJ1-1, reads KAGVTQTPRYLIKTRGQQVTLSCSPISGHRSVSWYQQTPGQGLQFLFEYFSETQRNKGNFPGRFSGRQFSNSRSEMNVSTLELGDSALYLCASSLGIDRVNTEAFFGQGTRLTVV.

The J gene is TRBJ2-7, the V gene TRBV6-1; TRBD2 matches 12 bases. This CDR3 has 16 amino acids. V shed 7 bases, J shed 1 base, and the junction held 8 bases outside the gene matches. The germline CDR1 and CDR2 sequences are MNHNS and SASEGT. The CDR3 here is CASKMPSGRVSYEQYF. The DNA for the CDR3 is TGTGCCAGCAAAATGCCTAGCGGGAGGGTTTCCTACGAGCAGTACTTC.

J is TRBJ2-7 and V is TRBV20-1; perhaps TRBD1 as D (6 bases). V was clipped by 5 bases and J by 4 bases, with 12 bases between them. The germline V gene encodes CDR1 DFQATT and CDR2 SNEGSKA (reference sequence). This CDR3 region has 12 residues. Here the CDR3 DNA reads TGCAGTGCTGCCGGGACAAAATACGAGCAGTACTTC. Translating gives CSAAGTKYEQYF.

In its sample, this clonotype was seen a few times. V gene TRBV2 combines with J gene TRBJ2-3; the D is unclear. The CDR3 contains 15 residues. The V end was cut by 4 bases, the J end by 4 bases, with 15 bases between. Per the germline V gene, CDR1 is SNHLY and CDR2 is FYNNEI. The CDR3 spells CASSGGFKDPDTQYF. The CDR3 bases are TGTGCCAGCAGTGGTGGATTCAAGGATCCAGATACGCAGTATTTT.

The rearrangement uses TRBV9 and TRBJ2-7; 13 bases align to TRBD2. The germline CDR1 and CDR2 sequences are SGDLS and YYNGEE. The V gene end was trimmed by 4 bases and the J gene end by 7 bases; junction bases not matched to a gene: 11. This CDR3 is 16 amino acids long. CDR3 coding DNA: TGTGCCAGCAGCCTGGGGACTAGCGGGACCCTCTTGGAGCAGTACTTC. Translating it yields CASSLGTSGTLLEQYF.

On this clonotype: The junction departs from germline at one end; a sequencing error may be responsible. The chain is built from TRBV7-7 and TRBJ2-2; D is possibly TRBD1 (6 bases). The CDR3 spans 14 residues. Germline CDR1 is SSHAT and CDR2 is FNYEAQ (reference sequence). CDR3 protein: CASSFGTRSGELFF. CDR3 DNA: TGTGCTAGCAGCTTCGGGACACGCTCCGGGGAGCTGTTTTTT.

The chain employs TRBV20-1 and TRBJ2-6; 9 bases are shared with TRBD2. The V gene's germline CDR1 is DFQATT and CDR2 SNEGSKA (reference sequence). The CDR3 is made up of 14 amino acids. The CDR3 DNA sequence: TGCAGCGGAGCGGGGGGCTCTGGGGCCAACGTCCTGACTTTC. Its protein product is CSGAGGSGANVLTF.